Shown below are 19 T cell receptor beta chains from a single sample sequenced in a study of blood T cell repertoires in COVID-19. Sequencing was performed with immunoSEQ multiplex PCR; in TCRdb, only in-frame clones are kept and a portion is missing. Of about 180,000 clones in the sample, roughly nine tenths were seen once. Sequenced material: peripheral blood. Every receptor here comes from a man aged 18 to 35 who had recovered from COVID-19.

The chain employs TRBV27 and TRBJ1-4; TRBD1 matches at 8 bases. V was pared by 1 base and J by 4 bases, with 2 bases of the junction left unmatched. The V gene's germline CDR1 is MNHEY and CDR2 SMNVEV (reference sequence). The CDR3 totals 15 residues. The CDR3 nucleotides are TGTGCCAGCAGTTTATGGGGACAGGATAATGAAAAACTGTTTTTT. Amino acids: CASSLWGQDNEKLFF. The full variable domain, rest sourced from reference TRBV27 and TRBJ1-4, is EAQVTQNPRYLITVTGKKLTVTCSQNMNHEYMSWYRQDPGLGLRQIYYSMNVEVTDKGDVPEGYKVSRKEKRNFPLILESPSPNQTSLYFCASSLWGQDNEKLFFGSGTQLSVL.

V usage is TRBV27 and J usage is TRBJ1-1, with D uncertain. Trimming took 0 bases from V and 0 from J, leaving 8 bases between them. Germline loops: CDR1 MNHEY, CDR2 SMNVEV (reference sequence). This CDR3 spans 15 amino acids. CDR3 residues: CASSLSPVMNTEAFF. CDR3 nucleotide sequence: TGTGCCAGCAGTTTATCCCCGGTTATGAACACTGAAGCTTTCTTT.

The V gene is TRBV7-2, the J gene TRBJ1-3, with D possibly TRBD1 on 5 matching bases. The V end lost 5 bases, the J end lost 0 bases, and 11 bases lay between the germline ends. The CDR3 length is 15 residues. The germline V gene encodes CDR1 SGHTA and CDR2 FQGNSA. Here the CDR3 reads CASSRQSGSGNTIYF. Here the CDR3 DNA reads TGTGCCAGCAGCAGACAGTCGGGCTCTGGAAACACCATATATTTT. The full variable domain, with the rest looked up from reference TRBV7-2 and TRBJ1-3, is GAGVSQSPSNKVTEKGKDVELRCDPISGHTALYWYRQSLGQGLEFLIYFQGNSAPDKSGLPSDRFSAERTGGSVSTLTIQRTQQEDSAVYLCASSRQSGSGNTIYFGEGSWLTVV.

Only one count was recorded for this clone. The CDR3 region is CASSPWGPDNRGSSYNEQFF. In DNA form, the CDR3 reads TGTGCCAGCAGCCCTTGGGGGCCGGATAACCGGGGTAGCTCCTACAATGAGCAGTTCTTC. V usage is TRBV6-2 or TRBV6-3 and J usage is TRBJ2-1, with a possible D match to TRBD1 (6 bases). The CDR3 runs to 20 residues. Germline V gene lookup returns CDR1 MNHEY and CDR2 SVGEGT. The V end was cut by 6 bases, the J end by 0 bases, with 27 bases between.

The chain employs TRBV18 and TRBJ1-5, with TRBD1 identical over 7 bases. Germline V gene lookup returns CDR1 KGHSH and CDR2 LQKENI. Losses at the gene ends were 3 bases for V and 0 bases for J; bases not matched to a gene: 5. This CDR3 comprises 16 residues. The CDR3 DNA reads TGTGCCAGCTCACCCTCGACAGGGAATAGCAATCAGCCCCAGCATTTT. The encoded protein is CASSPSTGNSNQPQHF.

The V and J genes are TRBV19 and TRBJ2-2, with D unclear. Trimming removed 7 bases from V and 0 bases from J, with 18 bases in between. Germline CDR1 reads LNHDA; CDR2 reads SQIVND (reference sequence). The CDR3 is made up of 17 amino acids. The CDR3 protein is CASTPEWARPNTGELFF. The DNA for the CDR3 is TGTGCCAGTACCCCGGAATGGGCACGCCCGAACACCGGGGAGCTGTTTTTT.

This chain connects TRBV5-1 to TRBJ2-7, with 8 positions matching TRBD1. The CDR3 runs 14 residues. Germline V gene sequence: CDR1 SGHRS, CDR2 YFSETQ. The V segment lost 0 bases and the J segment 6 bases; nucleotides outside the gene matches: 5. CDR3 DNA sequence: TGCGCCAGCAGCTTGGCGGGACAGGCCGTCGAGCAGTACTTC. It codes for CASSLAGQAVEQYF. Together with reference TRBV5-1 and TRBJ2-7, the CDR3 gives the full variable domain: KAGVTQTPRYLIKTRGQQVTLSCSPISGHRSVSWYQQTPGQGLQFLFEYFSETQRNKGNFPGRFSGRQFSNSRSEMNVSTLELGDSALYLCASSLAGQAVEQYFGPGTRLTVT.

The J gene is TRBJ1-6, the V gene TRBV6-2 or TRBV6-3, with a weak D call TRBD1 (6 bases). V dropped 6 bases and J dropped 2 bases, with 17 bases sitting between them. This CDR3 is 17 amino acids long. Germline V gene data show CDR1 as MNHEY and CDR2 as SVGEGT. The CDR3 sequence: CASSTPRGSAYNSPLHF. In DNA form, the CDR3 reads TGTGCCAGCAGCACTCCCAGGGGAAGCGCCTATAATTCACCCCTCCACTTT.

A single count supports this clone. This chain connects TRBV19 to TRBJ1-5, with D possibly being TRBD1 (6 bases). V dropped 7 bases and J dropped 6 bases, with 13 bases sitting between them. Germline loops: CDR1 LNHDA, CDR2 SQIVND (reference sequence). The CDR3 is 13 amino acids. The CDR3 DNA is TGTGCCAGTACCGCCAAACAGGGTCAGCCCCAGCATTTT. Translating gives CASTAKQGQPQHF. Looking up the rest from reference TRBV19 and TRBJ1-5 gives the full variable domain: DGGITQSPKYLFRKEGQNVTLSCEQNLNHDAMYWYRQDPGQGLRLIYYSQIVNDFQKGDIAEGYSVSREKKESFPLTVTSAQKNPTAFYLCASTAKQGQPQHFGDGTRLSIL.

The J gene is TRBJ1-2, the V gene TRBV28, with TRBD1 identical over 7 bases. After removal of 7 bases from V and 1 base from J, the junction contained 3 bases not matched to a gene. The CDR3 is made up of 13 amino acids. Germline CDR1 MDHEN, CDR2 SYDVKM. The CDR3 spells CASKQGVNYGYTF. The CDR3 bases are TGTGCCAGCAAGCAGGGGGTTAACTATGGCTACACCTTC.

This clone showed up just once. The chain couples TRBV30 to TRBJ2-1; TRBD2 agrees at 13 bases. From germline, CDR1 is GTSNPN and CDR2 SVGIG (reference sequence). This CDR3 comprises 13 residues. With 8 bases clipped from V and 9 bases from J, the junction kept 7 bases outside the gene matches. The CDR3 reads CAGQLAGGAEQFF. The DNA of the CDR3 is TGTGCCGGTCAACTAGCGGGAGGGGCTGAGCAGTTCTTC.

The rearrangement links TRBV7-8 to TRBJ2-3, with 8 bases identical to TRBD1. V trimming: 5 bases; J trimming: 5 bases; junction bases outside the gene matches: 6. Germline V lookup: CDR1 SGHVS, CDR2 FQNEAQ. The CDR3 sequence is 14 residues long. The CDR3 sequence is CASSPGQAVDTQYF. The CDR3 region has the DNA TGTGCCAGCAGCCCGGGACAGGCGGTAGATACGCAGTATTTT.

This clone came up once. The CDR3 is CASSTETQETQYF. CDR3 nucleotide sequence: TGTGCCAGCAGCACGGAGACGCAAGAGACCCAGTACTTC. This chain joins TRBV5-6 and TRBJ2-5; D is uncertain. V was pared by 4 bases and J by 2 bases, with 9 bases between. Germline CDR1 reads SGHDT; CDR2 reads YYEEEE. The CDR3 loop spans 13 amino acids.

The chain has TRBV6-5 and TRBJ1-2, with D hard to call. From germline, CDR1 is MNHEY and CDR2 SVGAGI. V dropped 6 bases and J dropped 5 bases, with 19 bases sitting between them. The CDR3 is 15 amino acids. The chain's CDR3 is CASSRPGRSYYGYTF. Written as DNA, the CDR3 is TGTGCCAGCAGCCGCCCCGGGAGGTCGTATTATGGCTACACCTTC.

This chain joins TRBV19 and TRBJ1-5; TRBD1 agrees at 9 bases. The CDR3 is made up of 15 amino acids. With V trimmed by 5 bases and J by 7 bases, 9 bases remained unmatched. The germline V gene has CDR1 LNHDA and CDR2 SQIVND (reference sequence). The CDR3 DNA reads TGTGCCAGTAGTCTTTACAGGGGGCCGGAGCAGCCCCAGCATTTT. Protein product: CASSLYRGPEQPQHF.

The table lists this clone with a count of one. The chain is built from TRBV14 and TRBJ2-1; TRBD1 aligns across 7 bases. The junction had 8 bases not matched to a gene; V was cut back by 1 base and J by 8 bases. Germline V gene lookup returns CDR1 SGHDN and CDR2 FVKESK. The CDR3 loop spans 15 amino acids. The CDR3 DNA reads as TGTGCCAGCAGCCAAGTGCTACAGGGGTTCGATGAGCAGTTCTTC. It codes for CASSQVLQGFDEQFF.

The gene calls are TRBV3-1 (or the pseudogene TRBV3-2) and TRBJ2-2; 7 bases are shared with TRBD2. The J segment lost 6 bases and the V segment lost 0 bases, leaving 7 bases of the junction unmatched. The germline V gene has CDR1 LGHDT and CDR2 YNNKEL (reference sequence). CDR3 size: 16 residues. Written as DNA, the CDR3 is TGTGCCAGCAGCCAAGATAGGACGGGAGGTGCCGGGGAGCTGTTTTTT. Residues: CASSQDRTGGAGELFF.

V is TRBV25-1 and J is TRBJ2-5; 7 positions match TRBD1. Per the germline V gene, CDR1 is MGHDK and CDR2 is SYGVNS. J gave up 5 bases and V 2 bases, and 5 bases lay outside the gene matches. This CDR3 contains 14 residues. CDR3 bases: TGTGCCAGCAGTGAAACAGGCAGGGGGGAGACCCAGTACTTC. This encodes CASSETGRGETQYF. The full variable domain, completed using reference TRBV25-1 and TRBJ2-5, is EADIYQTPRYLVIGTGKKITLECSQTMGHDKMYWYQQDPGMELHLIHYSYGVNSTEKGDLSSESTVSRIRTEHFPLTLESARPSHTSQYLCASSETGRGETQYFGPGTRLLVL.

V gene TRBV18 combines with J gene TRBJ1-4; TRBD1 is a possible D gene (6 bases). Germline V lookup: CDR1 KGHSH, CDR2 LQKENI. The CDR3 is 13 amino acids. Deletions cut 6 bases from V and 5 bases from J, with 10 bases between. The CDR3: CASSPGQNEKLFF. The CDR3 DNA reads TGTGCCAGCTCCCCAGGACAGAATGAAAAACTGTTTTTT.